This T cell receptor beta chain was retrieved from a study of cytomegalovirus exposure and HLA in healthy donors (dated by TCRdb to the late 2010s). With regard to the full study: According to an earlier analysis of 587 of the donors, roughly 180 million T cells yielded some 110 million unique TCR beta sequences and about 280 Gb of sequence data. An early release that covered about 600 HLA-typed donors contained 250 to 350 gigabases of sequencing data and approximately 85 million unique TCR sequences. Of the approximately 370 genotyped donors, 65% to 90% were placed in the genetic ancestry cluster associated with self-reported Caucasian donors. The aim of the study was to test whether cataloging public T cell receptors could identify signatures of past pathogen exposure. The study profiled the T cell repertoires of about 640 subjects by immunosequencing and related them to cytomegalovirus serostatus. Along with the roughly 670-subject first cohort, a separate validation cohort of around 120 different subjects was used. The study combined high-throughput TCR immunosequencing, statistical association of individual TCRs with disease status, and machine learning to predict cytomegalovirus infection status. A later analysis re-analyzed previously published TCR beta repertoires from approximately 670 donors and added high-resolution HLA genotyping to study TCR occurrence patterns. In the later analysis, no new phenotypic data were used to find candidate immune exposures; instead, reliance was placed on TCR beta sequences and their occurrence across donors. An earlier analysis of 587 of the donors used high-throughput TCR beta sequencing to judge whether each TCR beta V gene segment behaved as functional or pseudogenic. Donor age, sex, ethnicity and CMV serostatus were compiled alongside the repertoire data. Genome-wide SNP genotypes for about 65% of the 666 donors were used in a later genetic analysis, which treated that subset as a discovery cohort. Every repertoire in the discovery cohort had been generated on one and the same sequencing platform. HLA typing included class I and class II loci at four-digit resolution. Typing coverage varied by locus: roughly 620-630 donors for A, B, C, DRB1 and DQB1; approximately 500 for DQA1; around 610 for DPA1; under 490 for DPB1. About five DR-DQ haplotypes were treated as single units for association and clustering because of strong linkage in the cohort. Among roughly 400 genotyped donors of the cohort, an average of roughly 240,000 unique TCR beta nucleotide sequences were sequenced per donor, roughly 20% of them non-productive.

Worth noting for this clone: This receptor's antigen is unknown. One base away there is no much larger clone; base qualities are not given.

The cohort comprised some 730 healthy bone marrow donors. At the time of sampling, every cohort member was nominally healthy, though immune exposures that went unrecorded were likely present. The donor was CMV seropositive and was included in the group of 250 to 350 seropositive cohort members. Each donor provided a peripheral blood sample, and peripheral blood mononuclear cells were used for TCR beta sequencing. The Qiagen DNeasy Blood Extraction Kit was used to extract genomic DNA from the blood cell samples. Study-level results and caveats: The cohort was sequenced for TCR beta chains only, and without alpha or paired-chain data the features that could be detected were limited. A cluster of highly shared sequence variants was judged likely to be a technical artifact of the sequencing pipeline. According to a later analysis, TCR association rates differed among HLA loci, with DRB1 alleles showing the most associated TCRs and HLA-C alleles showing the fewest. Broadly in line with IMGT annotations, most TCR beta V segments showed up in productive rearrangements about 87% or about 30% of the time in an earlier analysis of several hundred of the donors. In a later analysis, HLA-associated TCR beta chains were found to be more clonally expanded and to have lower generation probabilities than equally common non-associated chains. In vitro tests confirmed that a few of the cytomegalovirus-associated TCR beta chains recognize cytomegalovirus antigens. Across donors, most TCR sequences were observed very rarely, whereas some public TCRs were present in many individuals. In the study, approximately 160 TCR beta chains were listed as associated with cytomegalovirus. Because HLA typing was missing for some donors at each locus, association tests included only the typed subset. Because counts were too low, about 15 rarely observed V segments, including chromosome 9 orphons, were left out of the earlier analysis of 587 of the donors. The authors suggested that the approach could potentially be extended to other disease states and immunological phenotypes. A later analysis found that most CMV-associated TCR beta chains appeared HLA-restricted, with HLA associations seemingly driven largely by CMV exposure. Correlated functional status among segregating V segments might reflect linkage disequilibrium, but an unknown experimental factor could not be ruled out. Some IMGT-functional V segments, including TRBV6-2 and TRBV6-3, could not be told apart with the 87-base-pair reads, so those segments were excluded. At a false discovery rate of 0.05, a later analysis linked some 17,000 TCR beta sequences to specific HLA alleles. An association between a missense DCLRE1C variant and V-gene and J-gene trimming of TCR beta chains was found in a later genetic analysis and replicated in an independent cohort. In a later analysis, several top co-occurrence clusters were reported to appear linked to parvovirus B19, influenza, CMV and Epstein-Barr virus. For the cohort, immune exposure information was limited to CMV serostatus. A further reported finding was that TCR beta sequences accurately predicted the HLA-A and HLA-B alleles for most subjects in the first cohort. According to a later genetic analysis, donors in an Asian-associated ancestry cluster had fewer N-insertions in productive TCRs than the approximately 700-donor mean. The presence/absence analyses assumed that sequencing depth was roughly uniform across donors, and that assumption may not be true. The classifier was reported to diagnose cytomegalovirus status with high specificity and sensitivity in both the original cohort and the validation cohort. When HLA alleles, especially DR and DQ, strongly co-occurred, attributing TCR associations to individual alleles was difficult.

At the junction V is shortened by 4 bases and J by 7 bases; bases outside the gene matches: 7. From a lookup of the germline V gene, CDR1 and CDR2 are MNHEY and SVGAGI. CDR3 length: 15 amino acids, cysteine to phenylalanine. The read is trimmed to its CDR3 DNA, 45 bases read in frame from base 1. Libraries came from the immunoSEQ multiplex PCR assay. A mixture of 60 forward primers for TCR Vbeta segments and 13 reverse primers for TCR Jbeta segments was used in the multiplex PCR. The CDR3 region of rearranged TCR beta genes was amplified from genomic DNA by a multiplex PCR assay. The Illumina HiSeq System was used to sequence the amplified TCR beta libraries as 87-base-pair reads. In the paper's pipeline: Across the 670 or so repertoires, a later analysis counted some 80 million unique TCR beta chains, some 11 million of which were shared by at least two donors. Raw reads were error-corrected and collapsed into unique sequences with a nearest-neighbor algorithm that merged closely related sequences to remove PCR and sequencing errors. Alignment of CDR3 sequences to IMGT reference sequences was used to assign V, D and J gene segments. For a sequence to be retained, a match of at least six nucleotides was required to both a V gene segment and a J gene segment. Rearrangements were called productive when the CDR3 lacked stop codons and stayed in frame with V and J; all others were non-productive. CDR3 was defined according to IMGT convention as the region running from the second conserved V-encoded cysteine to the conserved J-encoded phenylalanine. The earlier analysis of around 640 of the donors excluded sequences that lacked an unambiguous match to a single V gene segment. An earlier analysis of fewer than 750 of the donors called V segments functional above 56.7% productive rearrangements and segregating when the between-donor standard deviation exceeded 5%. To diagnose cytomegalovirus status from the catalog of TCR beta chain sequences, a statistical classification framework was built. A later analysis assigned V and J genes by comparing TCR nucleotide sequences with IMGT/GENE-DB human TR gene sequences. The TCRdist pipeline was used in a later analysis to assign CDR3 sequences and most-parsimonious VDJ recombination scenarios. In a later analysis, each TCR beta chain was defined by its CDR3 amino acid sequence together with its V-gene family, and reads lacking a unique V-gene family were excluded. As a way to deal with suspected cross-contamination and a sequencing artifact, a later analysis dropped nearly 600 nucleotide sequences that were highly shared and had low generation probability. In a later analysis, a clonal expansion index for each public chain was calculated from normalized within-repertoire ranks of inferred template counts. In a later analysis, generation probabilities were computed using a VDJ recombination model fitted to out-of-frame rearrangements, and the results were checked against IGoR. A later analysis scored TCR-TCR, TCR-HLA and TCR-CMV co-occurrence with hypergeometric tests, applying a repertoire-size bias correction to TCR pairs. In a later analysis, false discovery rates were estimated by permuting HLA or CMV assignments 20 times. A later analysis grouped co-occurring TCRs with DBSCAN, adding TCRdist sequence similarity when clustering within HLA-allele-positive subsets. Co-occurrence clustering excluded repertoires with fewer than 30,000 or more than 120,000 public chains, plus five with anomalous nucleotide sharing. In TCRdb, the immuneACCESS table is reduced to in-frame sequences with V and J assigned. These tables do not hold every clone; where another copy was compared, an unresolved V gene accounts for under half, and the others remain unexplained. D and trimming come from the DNA, and the V and J calls and clone size come from that table. The sample table lists around 100,000 clones, roughly three fifths of them with a count of one. 3% to 4.5% of the sample belongs to the ten largest clones.

The sequence is built from TRBV6-5 and TRBJ2-5; 12 bases in the middle match TRBD2. The sequence was collected from a young man in good health and CMV-seropositive. Sequencing used PBMCs. The DNA sequence is TGTGCCAGCAGTTGGACTAGCGGGGATAAAGGGACCCAGTACTTC. Its protein product is CASSWTSGDKGTQYF.